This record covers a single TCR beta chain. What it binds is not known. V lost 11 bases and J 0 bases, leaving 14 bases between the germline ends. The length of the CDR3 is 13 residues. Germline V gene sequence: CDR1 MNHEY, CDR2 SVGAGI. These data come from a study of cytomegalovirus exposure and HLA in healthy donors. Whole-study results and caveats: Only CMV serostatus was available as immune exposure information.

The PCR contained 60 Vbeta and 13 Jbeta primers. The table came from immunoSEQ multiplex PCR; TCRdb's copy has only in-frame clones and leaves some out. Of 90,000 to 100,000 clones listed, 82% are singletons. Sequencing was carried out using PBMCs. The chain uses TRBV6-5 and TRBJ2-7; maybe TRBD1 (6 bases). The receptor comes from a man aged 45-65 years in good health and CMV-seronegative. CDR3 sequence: CAAHPRGSYEQYF. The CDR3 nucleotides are TGTGCCGCCCACCCCAGGGGCTCCTACGAGCAGTACTTC.